These 30 T cell receptor beta chains came from one sample sequenced in a study of HIV-infected patients and healthy controls. 400 to 550 ng RNA was reverse transcribed with alpha and beta constant-region primers. Separate chain-specific third strand synthesis with multiplexing indices produced the alpha and beta libraries. One entry per CDR3 protein, called by TCRdb with MiXCR from the 5' RACE reads. The table includes more than 15,000 distinct CDR3 sequences, about 5% detected once. The repertoire came from unfractionated whole blood and reflected all unsorted peripheral T cells. The sequenced material came from blood. The receptors originated from an adult in good health.

At least ten counts were recorded for this clonotype. The chain couples TRBV28 to TRBJ2-5, with TRBD2 matching over 8 bases. V trimming: 7 bases; J trimming: 1 base; junction bases outside the gene matches: 8. Germline loops: CDR1 MDHEN, CDR2 SYDVKM. There are 15 residues in the CDR3. The CDR3 sequence: CASKWEAGAQETQYF. DNA of the CDR3: TGTGCCAGCAAGTGGGAAGCGGGGGCCCAAGAGACCCAGTACTTC.

This clonotype occurred many times. This chain uses TRBV5-6 with TRBJ2-7; weak D call: TRBD2 (5 bases). This CDR3 is 15 amino acids long. Germline CDR1 and CDR2: SGHDT and YYEEEE. Trimming stripped 4 bases from V and 6 bases from J, with 20 bases between. The DNA for the CDR3 is TGTGCCAGCAGCCGCCCGGGATCCCGGATCGGCGAGCAGTACTTC. Translated, it gives CASSRPGSRIGEQYF. Full variable domain (remainder filled in from reference TRBV5-6 and TRBJ2-7): DAGVTQSPTHLIKTRGQQVTLRCSPKSGHDTVSWYQQALGQGPQFIFQYYEEEERQRGNFPDRFSGHQFPNYSSELNVNALLLGDSALYLCASSRPGSRIGEQYFGPGTRLTVT.

By frequency in the sample, this clonotype is medium-sized. The chain uses TRBV6-6 and TRBJ1-4; the match to TRBD1 covers 9 bases. This CDR3 contains 16 residues. The germline CDR1 and CDR2 sequences are MNHNY and SVGAGI (reference sequence). V shed 8 bases, J shed 3 bases, and the junction held 10 bases outside the gene matches. CDR3 loop: CASSGTGRLPNEKLFF. The CDR3 nucleotides read TGTGCCAGCTCCGGGACAGGGAGGTTGCCTAATGAAAAACTGTTTTTT.

By share, this clonotype ranks as medium-sized. The J gene is TRBJ2-3, the V gene TRBV7-2; possibly TRBD2 for D (6 bases). Germline V gene sequence: CDR1 SGHTA, CDR2 FQGNSA. The CDR3 spans 16 residues. V was pared by 2 bases and J by 1 base, with 13 bases between. The CDR3 sequence: CASSLSGGERTDTQYF. The CDR3, as DNA: TGTGCCAGCAGCTTATCCGGCGGGGAACGCACAGATACGCAGTATTTT.

This clonotype was recorded many times. The CDR3 DNA reads TGCAGCGTTTTGTCCGGGACCTCCTACGAGCAGTACTTC. Translated: CSVLSGTSYEQYF. The chain recombines TRBV29-1 with TRBJ2-7; possibly TRBD1 or TRBD2 for D (5 bases each). The length of the CDR3 is 13 residues. The germline V gene has CDR1 SQVTM and CDR2 ANQGSEA. The V end lost 5 bases, the J end lost 0 bases, and 11 bases lay between the germline ends.

This clonotype is judged medium-sized. The gene calls are TRBV12-3 or TRBV12-4 and TRBJ2-4; D might be TRBD1 (5 bases). The CDR3 contains 14 residues. The V end lost 5 bases, the J end lost 2 bases, and 10 bases lay between the germline ends. The CDR3 DNA is TGTGCCAGCAGTCCCGACAGATCCAAAAACATTCAGTACTTC. Residues: CASSPDRSKNIQYF.

This clonotype was detected ten times or more. The V gene is TRBV6-2 or TRBV6-3, the J gene TRBJ2-3, with 8 bases aligning to TRBD2. Trimming at V came to 7 bases and at J to 1 base, leaving 16 bases not matched to a gene. The CDR3 runs 18 residues. Germline V CDR1 and CDR2: MNHEY, SVGEGT. The CDR3: CASIDPLGGGLGTDTQYF. The CDR3 DNA is TGTGCCAGCATCGACCCCCTCGGCGGGGGGCTTGGCACAGATACGCAGTATTTT.

This clonotype was seen at least ten times. The chain recombines TRBV2 with TRBJ2-3, with 7 bases lining up with TRBD2. After removal of 4 bases from V and 1 base from J, the junction contained 2 bases not matched to a gene. CDR1 and CDR2 from the germline V gene are SNHLY and FYNNEI. The length of the CDR3 is 14 residues. As DNA, the CDR3 is TGTGCCAGCAGTGTTGCGGGGGGCACAGATACGCAGTATTTT. Translated, it gives CASSVAGGTDTQYF.

The sample holds one count of this clonotype. The genes are TRBV12-3 or TRBV12-4 and TRBJ2-3; 9 bases match TRBD2. The CDR3 length is 14 residues. J was trimmed by 5 bases and V by 1 base; bases with no gene match: 1. The CDR3: CASSLGGGEDTQYF. CDR3 in DNA: TGTGCCAGCAGTTTAGGCGGGGGGGAAGATACGCAGTATTTT.

This clonotype was picked up many times. This rearrangement joins TRBV12-3 or TRBV12-4 to TRBJ2-5, with D hard to call. With 6 bases removed from V and 1 base from J, the gap between germline ends came to 0 bases. The CDR3 loop spans 10 amino acids. CDR3 nucleotide sequence: TGTGCCAGCAGCCAAGAGACCCAGTACTTC. Translation: CASSQETQYF.

This rearrangement joins TRBV14 to TRBJ2-5; tentative D call: TRBD1 (5 bases). Germline values: CDR1 SGHDN, CDR2 FVKESK. The CDR3 consists of 15 residues. Trimming removed 3 bases from V and 0 bases from J, with 11 bases in between. CDR3 region: CASSHQQVNQETQYF. The CDR3 coding sequence is TGTGCCAGCAGCCATCAACAGGTCAACCAAGAGACCCAGTACTTC. Filled out from reference TRBV14 and TRBJ2-5, the complete variable domain reads EAGVTQFPSHSVIEKGQTVTLRCDPISGHDNLYWYRRVMGKEIKFLLHFVKESKQDESGMPNNRFLAERTGGTYSTLKVQPAELEDSGVYFCASSHQQVNQETQYFGPGTRLLVL.

This clonotype was seen at least ten times. The chain links TRBV12-3 or TRBV12-4 to TRBJ1-5; D is possibly TRBD1 (5 bases). The CDR3 spans 15 residues. V shed 5 bases and J shed 3 bases, with 14 bases lying between them. The CDR3 reads CASSPRVNDNQPQHF. The DNA of the CDR3 is TGTGCCAGCAGTCCCAGGGTGAATGACAATCAGCCCCAGCATTTT.

This clonotype is judged medium-sized (0.01 to 0.1%). The rearrangement links TRBV7-2 to TRBJ1-1, with 8 bases aligning to TRBD1. Germline-derived CDR1 and CDR2 are SGHTA and FQGNSA. The CDR3 totals 16 residues. V shed 5 bases and J 5 bases; nucleotides not matched to a gene: 13. CDR3 coding DNA: TGTGCCAGCAGCCCAGGACAGGGTTTGTTTGGGACTGAAGCTTTCTTT. The encoded protein is CASSPGQGLFGTEAFF.

This clonotype was recorded at least ten times. V and J are TRBV12-3 or TRBV12-4 and TRBJ2-1; D ambiguous. This CDR3 is built from 13 residues. Trimming took off 5 bases at V and 8 bases at J, with 13 bases between the two ends. The CDR3 protein is CASSRPARYEQFF. The CDR3 bases are TGTGCCAGCAGTCGCCCCGCCCGCTATGAGCAGTTCTTC.

This clonotype was seen many times. The V call is TRBV9, the J call TRBJ1-1; 8 bases are a match to TRBD1. CDR1 and CDR2 from the germline V gene are SGDLS and YYNGEE. Germline trimming cut 0 bases from V and 7 bases from J; bases unmatched to any gene: 5. The CDR3 contains 14 residues. This CDR3 reads CASSVAPGGHEAFF. The DNA for the CDR3 is TGTGCCAGCAGCGTAGCTCCAGGGGGCCATGAAGCTTTCTTT.

This clonotype was detected many times. The chain recombines TRBV27 with TRBJ2-1; no clear D. CDR3 length: 15 residues. Trimming removed 7 bases from V and 8 bases from J, with 21 bases in between. Germline V gene data show CDR1 as MNHEY and CDR2 as SMNVEV (reference sequence). CDR3 amino acids: CASTQLPPATDEQFF. In DNA, the CDR3 is TGTGCCAGCACCCAACTCCCCCCCGCCACGGATGAGCAGTTCTTC.

This clonotype came up many times. The gene calls are TRBV6-5 and TRBJ2-2; tentatively, D is TRBD2 (5 bases). Germline-derived CDR1 and CDR2 are MNHEY and SVGAGI. Trimming removed 7 bases at V and 0 bases at J, with 12 bases between. This CDR3 contains 15 residues. CDR3 amino acids: CASTGSASNTGELFF. CDR3 nucleotides: TGTGCCAGCACGGGAAGCGCCTCGAACACCGGGGAGCTGTTTTTT.

Many counts were recorded for this clonotype. The chain couples TRBV7-2 to TRBJ2-5; D is unresolved. The ends were cut back, 1 base at V and 2 bases at J, with 14 bases in the middle. Looked up from germline, CDR1 is SGHTA and CDR2 is FQGNSA. The CDR3 has 16 residues. The DNA for the CDR3 is TGTGCCAGCAGCTTAGTTGGCTATGGGAAACAAGAGACCCAGTACTTC. It encodes CASSLVGYGKQETQYF.

This clonotype was picked up many times. The V call is TRBV28, the J call TRBJ2-7, with D possibly matching TRBD2 (5 bases). V shed 5 bases and J shed 2 bases, with 13 bases lying between them. Germline CDR1 and CDR2: MDHEN and SYDVKM. CDR3 size: 14 residues. CDR3 sequence: CASSEGLVTYEQYF. CDR3 coding DNA: TGTGCCAGCAGTGAAGGACTGGTGACCTACGAGCAGTACTTC.

This clonotype was seen at least ten times. The gene calls are TRBV6-2 or TRBV6-3 and TRBJ2-1, with TRBD1 as a possible D gene (7 bases). Per the germline V gene, CDR1 is MNHEY and CDR2 is SVGEGT. The CDR3 has 15 residues. V lost 6 bases, J lost 4 bases, and 16 bases lay in between. CDR3 DNA: TGTGCCAGCAGCCGAACAGGGGAGGCTTACAATGAGCAGTTCTTC. Protein sequence: CASSRTGEAYNEQFF.

This clonotype was counted at least ten times. V gene TRBV19 combines with J gene TRBJ1-5; 7 bases align to TRBD1. CDR3 length equals 13 residues. J gave up 7 bases and V 6 bases, and 6 bases lay outside the gene matches. Germline-derived CDR1 and CDR2 are LNHDA and SQIVND (reference sequence). CDR3 coding DNA: TGTGCCAGTAGCCCACAGGGGCGGCAGCCCCAGCATTTT. The encoded protein is CASSPQGRQPQHF.

Ten or more counts support this clonotype. The J gene is TRBJ2-5, the V gene TRBV4-2; 8 positions agree with TRBD2. Per germline, CDR1 LGHNA and CDR2 YNFKEQ. V was pared by 7 bases and J by 0 bases, with 4 bases of the junction left unmatched. The CDR3 runs 14 residues. The DNA of the CDR3 is TGTGCCAGCAATAGCGGGGACCACCAAGAGACCCAGTACTTC. This gives the protein CASNSGDHQETQYF.

This clonotype was detected many times. The chain carries TRBV7-8 and TRBJ2-1; D perhaps matches TRBD2 (6 bases). V dropped 5 bases and J dropped 16 bases, with 18 bases sitting between them. The CDR3 sequence is 12 residues long. The germline V gene has CDR1 SGHVS and CDR2 FQNEAQ. The CDR3 DNA sequence: TGTGCCAGCAGCCCCCTCGGGGGTAGTGCATTCTTC. It is translated as CASSPLGGSAFF. Full variable domain (remainder filled in from reference TRBV7-8 and TRBJ2-1): GAGVSQSPRYKVAKRGQDVALRCDPISGHVSLFWYQQALGQGPEFLTYFQNEAQLDKSGLPSDRFFAERPEGSVSTLKIQRTQQEDSAVYLCASSPLGGSAFFGPGTRLTVL.

Ten or more counts support this clonotype. The chain employs TRBV7-2 and TRBJ2-1; D might be TRBD1 (6 bases). Per the germline V gene, CDR1 is SGHTA and CDR2 is FQGNSA. The CDR3 is made up of 17 amino acids. V was trimmed by 5 bases and J by 0 bases, leaving 17 bases between them. The CDR3 DNA follows: TGTGCCAGCAGCCCACGTCAGACAGGAAGCTCCTACAATGAGCAGTTCTTC. Its protein is CASSPRQTGSSYNEQFF.

By share, this clonotype counts as medium-sized. The rearrangement joins TRBV12-3 or TRBV12-4 to TRBJ2-1, with unresolved D. Trimming took 6 bases from V and 6 from J, leaving 12 bases between them. The CDR3 is 13 amino acids. DNA for the CDR3: TGTGCCAGCAGCTTCCTTTCGGGCAATGAGCAGTTCTTC. Translating it yields CASSFLSGNEQFF.

This clonotype has a count of ten or more. The chain joins TRBV28 to TRBJ2-6, with D hard to call. Deletions cut 5 bases from V and 2 bases from J, with 19 bases between. The V gene's germline CDR1 is MDHEN and CDR2 SYDVKM. This CDR3 has 18 amino acids. DNA for the CDR3: TGTGCCAGCAGTAAGGTGGCTCCGGGTCTTACTGGGGCCAACGTCCTGACTTTC. Encoded protein: CASSKVAPGLTGANVLTF.

Ten or more counts support this clonotype. This chain uses TRBV7-9 with TRBJ1-4; 7 bases match TRBD1. The CDR3 contains 16 residues. Germline CDR1 reads SEHNR; CDR2 reads FQNEAQ (reference sequence). Trimming at V came to 1 base and at J to 7 bases, leaving 9 bases not matched to a gene. CDR3 coding DNA: TGTGCCAGCAGCTTAGTCCTAGGGGGCGAAGGTGAAAAACTGTTTTTT. This encodes CASSLVLGGEGEKLFF.

This clonotype was observed at least ten times. This sequence joins TRBV2 and TRBJ2-3; D uncertain. Trimming took off 7 bases at V and 1 base at J, with 12 bases between the two ends. The CDR3 loop spans 14 amino acids. Germline values: CDR1 SNHLY, CDR2 FYNNEI. Written as DNA, the CDR3 is TGTGCCAGCAAGGTCAACTATCGCACAGATACGCAGTATTTT. Residues: CASKVNYRTDTQYF.

This clonotype was seen many times. The genes are TRBV12-3 or TRBV12-4 and TRBJ2-1, with TRBD2 as a possible D gene (6 bases). There are 14 residues in the CDR3. Deletions cut 6 bases from V and 4 bases from J, with 13 bases between. The CDR3 nucleotides are TGTGCCAGCAGCCCAAACGGGGGTTACAATGAGCAGTTCTTC. Encoded protein: CASSPNGGYNEQFF.

The V call is TRBV7-2, the J call TRBJ2-7, with D perhaps matching TRBD2 (5 bases). CDR3 length: 15 residues. Germline assignment: CDR1 SGHTA and CDR2 FQGNSA. The ends were cut back, 1 base at V and 0 bases at J, with 10 bases in the middle. In nucleotides, the CDR3 is TGTGCCAGCAGCTTAGAATCGGGAAGCTCCTACGAGCAGTACTTC. It translates to CASSLESGSSYEQYF.